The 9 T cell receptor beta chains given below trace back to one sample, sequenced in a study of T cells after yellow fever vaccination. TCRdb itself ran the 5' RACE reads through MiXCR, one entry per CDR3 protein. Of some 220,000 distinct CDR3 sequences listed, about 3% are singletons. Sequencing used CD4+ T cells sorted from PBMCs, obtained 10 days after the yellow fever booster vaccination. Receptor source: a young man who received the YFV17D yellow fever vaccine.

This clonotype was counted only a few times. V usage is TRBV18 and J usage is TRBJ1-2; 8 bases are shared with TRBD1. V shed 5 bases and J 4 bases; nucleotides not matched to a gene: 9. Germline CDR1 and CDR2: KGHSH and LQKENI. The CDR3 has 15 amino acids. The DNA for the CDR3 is TGTGCCAGCTCAACTCGACAGGGGCGCAGCTATGGCTACACCTTC. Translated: CASSTRQGRSYGYTF.

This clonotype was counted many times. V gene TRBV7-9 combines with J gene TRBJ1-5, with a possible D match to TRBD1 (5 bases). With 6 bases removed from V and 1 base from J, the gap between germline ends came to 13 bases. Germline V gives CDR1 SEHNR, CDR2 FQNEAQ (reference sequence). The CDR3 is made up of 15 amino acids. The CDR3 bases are TGTGCCAGCAGTAGGGACGGGGGGAGCAATCAGCCCCAGCATTTT. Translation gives CASSRDGGSNQPQHF. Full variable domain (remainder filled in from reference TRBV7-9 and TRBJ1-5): DTGVSQNPRHKITKRGQNVTFRCDPISEHNRLYWYRQTLGQGPEFLTYFQNEAQLEKSRLLSDRFSAERPKGSFSTLEIQRTEQGDSAMYLCASSRDGGSNQPQHFGDGTRLSIL.

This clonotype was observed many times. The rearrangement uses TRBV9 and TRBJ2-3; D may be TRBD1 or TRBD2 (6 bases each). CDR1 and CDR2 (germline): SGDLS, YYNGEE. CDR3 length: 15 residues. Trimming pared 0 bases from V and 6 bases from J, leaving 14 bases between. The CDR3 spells CASSVAPGEADTQYF. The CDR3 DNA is TGTGCCAGCAGCGTAGCGCCAGGGGAGGCGGATACGCAGTATTTT. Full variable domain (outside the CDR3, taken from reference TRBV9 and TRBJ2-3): DSGVTQTPKHLITATGQRVTLRCSPRSGDLSVYWYQQSLDQGLQFLIQYYNGEERAKGNILERFSAQQFPDLHSELNLSSLELGDSALYFCASSVAPGEADTQYFGPGTRLTVL.

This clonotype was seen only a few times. The CDR3 DNA is TGTGCCAGCAGCCGAAACCTAGCGGTGCAAGAGACCCAGTACTTC. Translated, it gives CASSRNLAVQETQYF. The J gene is TRBJ2-5, the V gene TRBV3-1; 7 bases align to TRBD2. The CDR3 runs to 15 residues. Germline assignment: CDR1 LGHDT and CDR2 YNNKEL (reference sequence). V shed 4 bases and J 2 bases; nucleotides not matched to a gene: 7.

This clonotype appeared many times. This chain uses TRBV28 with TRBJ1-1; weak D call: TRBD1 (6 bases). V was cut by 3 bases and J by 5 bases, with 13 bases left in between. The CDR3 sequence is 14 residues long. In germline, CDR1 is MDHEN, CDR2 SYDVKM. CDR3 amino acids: CASSLLGGMTEAFF. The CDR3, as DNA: TGTGCCAGCAGTTTGTTAGGGGGGATGACTGAAGCTTTCTTT.

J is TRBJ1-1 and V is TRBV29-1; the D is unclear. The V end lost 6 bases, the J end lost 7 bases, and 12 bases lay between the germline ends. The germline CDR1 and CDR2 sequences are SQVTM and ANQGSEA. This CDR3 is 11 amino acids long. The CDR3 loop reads CSVKRSDEAFF. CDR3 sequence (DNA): TGCAGCGTGAAACGGAGCGATGAAGCTTTCTTT.

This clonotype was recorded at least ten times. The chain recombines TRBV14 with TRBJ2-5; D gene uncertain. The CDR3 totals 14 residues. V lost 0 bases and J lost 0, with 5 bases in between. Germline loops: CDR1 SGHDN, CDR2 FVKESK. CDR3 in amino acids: CASSQDFNQETQYF. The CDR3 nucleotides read TGTGCCAGCAGCCAAGATTTTAACCAAGAGACCCAGTACTTC.

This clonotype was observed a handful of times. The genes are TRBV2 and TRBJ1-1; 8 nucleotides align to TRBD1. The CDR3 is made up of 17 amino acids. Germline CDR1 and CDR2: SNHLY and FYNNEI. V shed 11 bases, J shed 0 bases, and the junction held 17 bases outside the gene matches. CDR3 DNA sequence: TGTGCCCAGACTATCTCCGGGACAGGAGTTATGAACACTGAAGCTTTCTTT. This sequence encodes CAQTISGTGVMNTEAFF.

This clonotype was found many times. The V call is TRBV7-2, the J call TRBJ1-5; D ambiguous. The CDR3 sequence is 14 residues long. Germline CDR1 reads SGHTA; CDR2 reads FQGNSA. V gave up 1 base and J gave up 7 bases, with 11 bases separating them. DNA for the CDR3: TGTGCCAGCAGCTTAGGGGCCCTTAGCCAGCCCCAGCATTTT. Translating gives CASSLGALSQPQHF.